These 6 T cell receptor beta chains originate from one sample sequenced in a study of blood T cell repertoires in COVID-19. The data were produced by immunoSEQ multiplex PCR, yet TCRdb's version contains in-frame clones alone and is incomplete. The data hold some 200,000 clones, with approximately 90% observed a single time. Sequenced input: peripheral blood. The source of these receptors is a woman aged 18-29 years who had recovered from COVID-19.

The chain employs TRBV6-5 and TRBJ2-6; D is ambiguous. Between the trimmed V and J ends, which lost 6 bases and 0 bases, there was a span of 6 bases. Germline CDR1 is MNHEY and CDR2 is SVGAGI. This CDR3 is built from 14 residues. For the CDR3, the DNA is TGTGCCAGCAGCGGTATCTCTGGGGCCAACGTCCTGACTTTC. Amino acid sequence: CASSGISGANVLTF.

The chain couples TRBV29-1 to TRBJ1-1; D is unresolved. Germline loops: CDR1 SQVTM, CDR2 ANQGSEA. This CDR3 comprises 13 residues. The V and J ends lost 4 bases and 4 bases respectively, with 13 bases between them. CDR3 loop: CSVGYSGSTEAFF. In DNA, the CDR3 is TGCAGCGTTGGATATTCGGGGAGCACTGAAGCTTTCTTT. Supplemented by reference TRBV29-1 and TRBJ1-1, the full variable domain reads SAVISQKPSRDICQRGTSLTIQCQVDSQVTMMFWYRQQPGQSLTLIATANQGSEATYESGFVIDKFPISRPNLTFSTLTVSNMSPEDSSIYLCSVGYSGSTEAFFGQGTRLTVV.

The rearrangement uses TRBV7-9 and TRBJ2-5, with 7 bases matching TRBD2. The CDR3 has 14 residues. The V gene's germline CDR1 is SEHNR and CDR2 FQNEAQ (reference sequence). The trim removed 10 bases at V and 5 bases at J, leaving 13 bases unmatched. DNA of the CDR3: TGTGCCACCCTTTTCCGCGGGAGTGGGGAGACCCAGTACTTC. Protein product: CATLFRGSGETQYF.

The rearrangement links TRBV6-5 to TRBJ1-1, with 7 bases lining up with TRBD1. With 7 bases clipped from V and 11 bases from J, the junction kept 13 bases outside the gene matches. CDR1 and CDR2 (germline): MNHEY, SVGAGI. The CDR3 consists of 13 residues. CDR3 amino acids: CASNLVKGAWAFF. CDR3 in DNA: TGTGCCAGCAACCTTGTTAAGGGGGCCTGGGCTTTCTTT.

CDR3 sequence (DNA): TGTGCCAGCAGTTTCTCAGGGTCCAATGAGCAGTTCTTC. This encodes CASSFSGSNEQFF. This sequence joins TRBV27 and TRBJ2-1, with a tentative D call TRBD1 (5 bases). Germline V CDR1 and CDR2: MNHEY, SMNVEV (reference sequence). V was trimmed by 3 bases and J by 6 bases, leaving 9 bases between them. CDR3 length: 13 amino acids.

V gene TRBV27 combines with J gene TRBJ2-7; D not certain. Germline loops: CDR1 MNHEY, CDR2 SMNVEV (reference sequence). V lost 3 bases to trimming and J lost 6 bases, with 6 bases between them. CDR3 length: 11 amino acids. CDR3 amino acids: CASSLSGEQYF. In DNA, the CDR3 is TGTGCCAGCAGTTTGAGTGGCGAGCAGTACTTC.